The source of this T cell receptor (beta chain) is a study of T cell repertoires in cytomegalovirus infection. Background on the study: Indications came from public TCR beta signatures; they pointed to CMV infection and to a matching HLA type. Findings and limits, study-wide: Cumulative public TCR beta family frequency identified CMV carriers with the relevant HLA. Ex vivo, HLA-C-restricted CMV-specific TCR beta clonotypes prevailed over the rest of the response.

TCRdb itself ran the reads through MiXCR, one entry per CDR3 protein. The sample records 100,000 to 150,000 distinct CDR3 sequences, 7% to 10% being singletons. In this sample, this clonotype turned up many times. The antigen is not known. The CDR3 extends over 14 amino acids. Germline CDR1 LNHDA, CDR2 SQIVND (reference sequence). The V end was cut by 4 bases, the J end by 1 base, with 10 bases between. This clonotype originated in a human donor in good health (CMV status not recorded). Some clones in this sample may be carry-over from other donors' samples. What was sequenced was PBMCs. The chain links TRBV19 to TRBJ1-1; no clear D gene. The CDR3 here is CASSRERANTEAFF. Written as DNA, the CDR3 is TGTGCCAGTAGTAGGGAGAGGGCGAACACTGAAGCTTTCTTT.